The TCR beta chain described here comes from a study of vaccination effects on CD4 cells after COVID-19. Study in general: Each person got two doses of an mRNA SARS-CoV-2 vaccine, BNT162b2 or mRNA-1273.

Clones were read by immunoSEQ multiplex PCR, and TCRdb kept only the in-frame ones, dropping some. The sample has around 56,000 clones, about 80% seen once. Isolating CD4+ T cells followed 9 to 11 days of culture. Vaccine recipients had no previous SARS-CoV-2 infection; their nucleocapsid antibodies were negative. Half-medium changes using IL-2 medium occurred on days 3 and 7. For this clone: Its antigen remains unidentified.

V gave up 5 bases and J gave up 9 bases, with 10 bases separating them. Germline CDR1 is MDHEN and CDR2 is SYDVKM. The length of the CDR3 is 12 residues. The study's findings and limits: Substantial clonal contraction characterized both infection- and vaccine-induced clones late after vaccination.

The clonotype originates from a human donor who received a COVID-19 vaccine. The sample here was CD4+ T cells from PBMCs cultured without peptide, taken before COVID-19 vaccination. The chain carries TRBV28 and TRBJ2-2; no firm D call. In DNA form, the CDR3 reads TGTGCCAGCAGTCCATCGTTCCGGGAGCTGTTTTTT. As protein: CASSPSFRELFF. The whole variable domain, remainder taken from reference TRBV28 and TRBJ2-2, is DVKVTQSSRYLVKRTGEKVFLECVQDMDHENMFWYRQDPGLGLRLIYFSYDVKMKEKGDIPEGYSVSREKKERFSLILESASTNQTSMYLCASSPSFRELFFGEGSRLTVL.